This T cell receptor (beta chain) was observed in a study of T-cell reconstitution after alpha-beta-depleted transplantation in children. This clonotype has a count of ten or more. Germline CDR1 SQVTM, CDR2 ANQGSEA. The CDR3 sequence is 10 residues long. The V end was cut by 4 bases, the J end by 4 bases, with 5 bases between. During its preparation, the TCRbeta library received unique molecular identifiers. Via MiXCR, TCRdb re-called the PCR reads, giving one row per CDR3 protein. The data contain a few hundred thousand distinct CDR3 sequences, roughly 13% of them singletons. Sequencing was performed on PBMCs, mostly from graft donor cells, taken 360 days after TCRalphabeta/CD19-depleted stem cell transplant. The chain has TRBV29-1 and TRBJ2-7; D is undetermined. This receptor was taken from a male patient between 10 and 17 years old who had a stem cell transplant for acute myeloid leukemia, so the T cells may come from the graft donor. This CDR3 is CSVGEYEQYF. CDR3 in DNA: TGCAGCGTTGGAGAATACGAGCAGTACTTC.